The rows below give T cell receptor beta chains drawn from one sample of a study of shared clonotypes between healthy human individuals. TCRdb's table, derived via immunoSEQ multiplex PCR, lists solely in-frame clones and lacks some. The data show about 490,000 clones, approximately 80% seen once. Material for sequencing was PBMCs. Every receptor here comes from a woman aged 40 to 50 in good health. Some clones in this sample may be carry-over from other donors' samples. Both conserved end residues are part of each CDR3. The order of the fields is V gene, J gene, D gene, clone size, CDR3 DNA, CDR3 protein. A D gene is named only where the DNA matches it firmly. The size field is filled for only some rows; it gives once, few, many or a size class.

TRBV9	TRBJ2-1	TRBD2	-	TGTGCCAGCAGCGCCCAGCGGGGGAGTATACACAATGAGCAGTTCTTC	CASSAQRGSIHNEQFF
TRBV11-2	TRBJ2-7	-	many	TGTGCCAGCAGCTTAGATAGTAGCAGGATCGCCTACGAGCAGTACTTC	CASSLDSSRIAYEQYF
TRBV27	TRBJ2-1	TRBD2	-	TGTGCCAGCAGACTAGCGGGGCCCTACAATGAGCAGTTCTTC	CASRLAGPYNEQFF
TRBV30	TRBJ2-5	-	many	TGTGCCTGGAGTACGACCGCGGAGACCCAGTACTTC	CAWSTTAETQYF
TRBV5-4	TRBJ2-1	TRBD2	-	TGTGCCAGCAGCTACGGACTAGGGGTCAATGAGCAGTTCTTC	CASSYGLGVNEQFF
TRBV5-1	TRBJ1-1	-	-	TGCGCCAGCAGCTTGGTAGGGGACGGAGACACTGAAGCTTTCTTT	CASSLVGDGDTEAFF
TRBV6-5	TRBJ1-1	-	-	TGTGCCAGCAGTTCCGAGAGATACGACACTGAAGCTTTCTTT	CASSSERYDTEAFF
TRBV27	TRBJ2-7	TRBD1	-	TGTGCCAGCAGTTTGACAGGGTTGAGAGAGCAGTACTTC	CASSLTGLREQYF
TRBV27	TRBJ1-2	-	-	TGTGCCAGCAGATTTTCCGGGACTGATGGCTACACCTTC	CASRFSGTDGYTF
TRBV30	TRBJ1-2	-	-	TGTGCCTGGGTCAGCGGGTCTGGTGGCTACACCTTC	CAWVSGSGGYTF
TRBV7-6	TRBJ1-1	-	-	TGTGCCAGCAGCATGAGACCTACAGGGAACACTGAAGCTTTCTTT	CASSMRPTGNTEAFF
TRBV19	TRBJ2-7	TRBD1	-	TGTGCCAGTAGTAGAACCGGGACAGGGGTCTACGAGCAGTACTTC	CASSRTGTGVYEQYF
TRBV11-2	TRBJ1-2	-	-	TGTGCCAGCAGCTTAGATGGCTATGGCTACACCTTC	CASSLDGYGYTF
TRBV30	TRBJ2-3	-	-	TGTGCCTGGAGTGTGACTGCAGATACGCAGTATTTT	CAWSVTADTQYF
TRBV19	TRBJ1-5	-	-	TGTGCCAGTACCGGTCGGGCAGACAATCAGCCCCAGCATTTT	CASTGRADNQPQHF
TRBV18	TRBJ2-6	-	-	TGTGCCAGCTCACCACGGGGACACATCTCTGGGGCCAACGTCCTGACTTTC	CASSPRGHISGANVLTF
TRBV5-8	TRBJ2-1	-	-	TGTGCCAGCAGCCTGGGGGATAACCTTTCCTACAATGAGCAGTTCTTC	CASSLGDNLSYNEQFF
TRBV11-2	TRBJ2-7	TRBD1	-	TGTGCCAGCAGCTTAACGGGACAGACCCCAATGCAGTACTTC	CASSLTGQTPMQYF
TRBV25-1	TRBJ1-1	-	many	TGTGCCAGCAGTCCCCCGGCAGACAACACTGAAGCTTTCTTT	CASSPPADNTEAFF
TRBV12-2	TRBJ2-2	-	-	TGTGCACTTATACTCCCCATGGGGAACACCGGGGAGCTGTTTTTT	CALILPMGNTGELFF
TRBV6-1	TRBJ1-1	TRBD1	-	TGTGCCAGCAGTGGCAGACAGGGTCGGGGAACTGAAGCTTTCTTT	CASSGRQGRGTEAFF
TRBV11-2	TRBJ1-1	-	-	TGTGCCAGCAGCCCTTCAGGCGCAGACACTTGGGGAGCTTTCTTT	CASSPSGADTWGAFF
TRBV6-5	TRBJ1-2	-	-	TGTGCCAGCAGCCAAGGACCGTCCTATGGCTACACCTTC	CASSQGPSYGYTF
TRBV7-2	TRBJ2-5	TRBD2	-	TGTGCCAGCAGCTTAGGTTTGGGACTAGCATTGGCAGAGACCCAGTACTTC	CASSLGLGLALAETQYF
TRBV6-4	TRBJ2-3	-	few	TGTGCCAGCAGTGACGGGAGCGGGAGCACAGATACGCAGTATTTT	CASSDGSGSTDTQYF
TRBV7-8	TRBJ2-7	-	-	TGTGCCAGCAGCCCTGCCTACGAGCAGTACTTC	CASSPAYEQYF
TRBV5-4	TRBJ1-1	-	-	TGTGCCAGCAGCTTGCCCTCGGCGGTGAACACTGAAGCTTTCTTT	CASSLPSAVNTEAFF
TRBV25-1	TRBJ2-7	-	few	TGTGCCAGCAGTGGAGGACAGCCCCCCTACGAGCAGTACTTC	CASSGGQPPYEQYF
TRBV7-9	TRBJ2-7	TRBD1	-	TGTGCCAGCAGCCTCCGGGACAGGGGGCACGAGCAGTACTTC	CASSLRDRGHEQYF